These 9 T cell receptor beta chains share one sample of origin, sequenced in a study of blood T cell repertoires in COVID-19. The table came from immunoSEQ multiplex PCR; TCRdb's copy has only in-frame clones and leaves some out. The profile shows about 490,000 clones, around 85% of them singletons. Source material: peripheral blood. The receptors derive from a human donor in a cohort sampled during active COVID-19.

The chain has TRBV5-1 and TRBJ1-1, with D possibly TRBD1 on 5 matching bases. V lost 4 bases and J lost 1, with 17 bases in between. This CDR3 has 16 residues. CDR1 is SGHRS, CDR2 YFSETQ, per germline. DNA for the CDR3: TGCGCCAGCAGCCCGGGAGGGGTTAGTAGGAACACTGAAGCTTTCTTT. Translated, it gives CASSPGGVSRNTEAFF.

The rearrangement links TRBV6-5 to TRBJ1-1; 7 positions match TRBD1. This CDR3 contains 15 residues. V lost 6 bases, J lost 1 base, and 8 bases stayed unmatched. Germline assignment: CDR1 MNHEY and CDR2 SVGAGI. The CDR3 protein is CASSSKGAQNTEAFF. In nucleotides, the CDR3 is TGTGCCAGCAGCTCTAAGGGGGCTCAGAACACTGAAGCTTTCTTT.

CDR3: CASSKTGGSEKLFF. The CDR3 bases are TGTGCCAGCAGCAAGACAGGGGGGAGTGAAAAACTGTTTTTT. The V and J genes are TRBV5-6 and TRBJ1-4, with 9 nucleotides matching TRBD1. The CDR3 has 14 residues. V was clipped by 4 bases and J by 7 bases; unmatched bases: 5. Germline V gene lookup returns CDR1 SGHDT and CDR2 YYEEEE.

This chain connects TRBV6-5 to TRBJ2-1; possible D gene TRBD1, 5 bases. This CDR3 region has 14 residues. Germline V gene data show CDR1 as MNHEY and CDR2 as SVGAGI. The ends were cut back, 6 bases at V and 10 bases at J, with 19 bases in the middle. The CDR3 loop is CASSRGANQREQFF. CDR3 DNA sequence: TGTGCCAGCAGCCGTGGGGCCAACCAGAGGGAGCAGTTCTTC.

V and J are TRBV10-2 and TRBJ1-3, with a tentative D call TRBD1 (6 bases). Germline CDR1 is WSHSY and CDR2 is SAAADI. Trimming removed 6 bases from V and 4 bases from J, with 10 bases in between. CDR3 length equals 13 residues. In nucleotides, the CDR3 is TGCGCCAGCAGCAGGGGAATGGGAAACACCATATATTTT. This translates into CASSRGMGNTIYF.

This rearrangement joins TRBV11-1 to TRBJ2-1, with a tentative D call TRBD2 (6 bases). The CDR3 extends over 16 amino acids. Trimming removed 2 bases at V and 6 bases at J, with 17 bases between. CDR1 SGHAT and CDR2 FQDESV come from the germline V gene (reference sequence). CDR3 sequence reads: CASSLRAIRESNEQFF. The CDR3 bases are TGTGCCAGCAGCTTAAGGGCCATCCGGGAGTCCAATGAGCAGTTCTTC.

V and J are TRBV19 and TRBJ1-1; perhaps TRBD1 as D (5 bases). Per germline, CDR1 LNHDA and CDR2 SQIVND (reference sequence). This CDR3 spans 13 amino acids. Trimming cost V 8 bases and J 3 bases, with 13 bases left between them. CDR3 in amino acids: CASQPGTYTEAFF. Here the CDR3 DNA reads TGTGCCAGTCAACCCGGGACTTACACTGAAGCTTTCTTT.

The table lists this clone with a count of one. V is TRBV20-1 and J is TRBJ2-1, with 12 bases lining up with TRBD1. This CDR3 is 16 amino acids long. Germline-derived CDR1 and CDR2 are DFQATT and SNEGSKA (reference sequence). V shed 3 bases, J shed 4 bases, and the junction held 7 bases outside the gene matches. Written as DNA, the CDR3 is TGCAGTGCTAGTTTCCGGGGACAGGGGGCTTACAATGAGCAGTTCTTC. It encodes CSASFRGQGAYNEQFF.

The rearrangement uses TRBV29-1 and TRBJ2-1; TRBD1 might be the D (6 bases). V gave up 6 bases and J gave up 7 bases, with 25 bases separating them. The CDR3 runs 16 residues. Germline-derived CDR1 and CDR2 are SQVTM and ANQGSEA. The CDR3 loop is CSVGGATGNPGNEQFF. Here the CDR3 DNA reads TGCAGCGTCGGCGGAGCGACAGGCAATCCAGGGAATGAGCAGTTCTTC.